These T cell receptor beta chains were read from a single sample in a study of control samples from healthy donors and cancer patients. TCRdb keeps only in-frame clones here, not all; method: immunoSEQ multiplex PCR. The repertoire holds hundreds of thousands of clones, with 82% as singletons. Sequencing input: PBMCs. These receptors all stem from a woman aged 55-69 years with lung cancer. Each CDR3 is given with its conserved first and last residue. A D gene is named only where the DNA matches it firmly. Part of the rows lack a size; the others show once, few, many or a class for expanded clones.

>TRBV6-1|NA|TRBJ1-1|NA
TGTGCCAGCAGTGAATTAGGGGCAGGGATTACCACTGAAGCTTTCTTT
CASSELGAGITTEAFF
>TRBV19|TRBD1|TRBJ2-5|NA
TGTGCCAGTAGTATTTACCCGACAGGGCAAGAGACCCAGTACTTC
CASSIYPTGQETQYF
>TRBV6-5|TRBD1|TRBJ1-2|NA
TGTGCCAGCAGGGGGAGACAGGGATCGGGCTATGGCTACACCTTC
CASRGRQGSGYGYTF
>TRBV6-4|NA|TRBJ1-4|NA
TGTGCCAGCAGTGACGGATTTGGACCGAATGAAAAACTGTTTTTT
CASSDGFGPNEKLFF
>TRBV6-5|NA|TRBJ2-2|NA
TGTGCCAGCAGCCGCGGGGCCGCCGGGGAGCTGTTTTTT
CASSRGAAGELFF
>TRBV19|NA|TRBJ2-3|NA
TGTGCCAGTAGTATCCCTGCCGGTCGAGGAACAGATACGCAGTATTTT
CASSIPAGRGTDTQYF
>TRBV3-1/TRBV3-2|NA|TRBJ1-2|once
TGTGCCAGCAGCCGGGGAGTCAGGATCTATGGCTACACCTTC
CASSRGVRIYGYTF
>TRBV2|NA|TRBJ2-5|NA
TGTGCCAGCAGAGAATACCAAGAGACCCAGTACTTC
CASREYQETQYF
>TRBV10-1|TRBD1|TRBJ1-1|NA
TGCGCCAGCAGTGACAGACAGGGGAATTCTGAAGCTTTCTTT
CASSDRQGNSEAFF
>TRBV4-1|NA|TRBJ2-4|NA
TGCGCCAGCAGCCAAGATGGCAGGGCCGACATTCAGTACTTC
CASSQDGRADIQYF
>TRBV28|TRBD1|TRBJ1-5|NA
TGTGCGCTCGGCAGGGGGAGCAATCAGCCCCAGCATTTT
CALGRGSNQPQHF
>TRBV5-1|NA|TRBJ2-1|few
TGCGCCAGCAGCTCCTCCTCTGAGCAGTTCTTC
CASSSSSEQFF
>TRBV5-4|NA|TRBJ2-1|NA
TGTGCCAGCAGCTCGGGGCGAGGCAGCTCCTACAATGAGCAGTTCTTC
CASSSGRGSSYNEQFF
>TRBV7-3|NA|TRBJ2-5|NA
TGTGCCAGCAGCCCCAGAGGAGGTCCCGAGACCCAGTACTTC
CASSPRGGPETQYF
>TRBV5-1|NA|TRBJ1-1|NA
TGCGCCAGCAGCTTTGACGCTGTGGTTCCTGAAGCTTTCTTT
CASSFDAVVPEAFF
>TRBV11-3|NA|TRBJ1-1|NA
TGTGCCAGCAGCTTGTCGGGGATGAACACTGAAGCTTTCTTT
CASSLSGMNTEAFF
>TRBV3-1/TRBV3-2|NA|TRBJ2-2|few
TGTGCCAGCAGCCAATCGGGCGGCGGGGAGCTGTTTTTT
CASSQSGGGELFF
>TRBV12-3/TRBV12-4|NA|TRBJ1-1|NA
TGTGCCAGCAGACCGGGAGTGAACACTGAAGCTTTCTTT
CASRPGVNTEAFF
>TRBV28|TRBD1|TRBJ2-1|NA
TGTGCCAGCAGTCTACGTGACAGGGGGGGCAATGAGCAGTTCTTC
CASSLRDRGGNEQFF
>TRBV5-4|TRBD1|TRBJ2-7|NA
TGTGCCAGCAGTCCGGGACAGGGAAGCGAGCAGTACTTC
CASSPGQGSEQYF
>TRBV5-1|TRBD1|TRBJ1-2|once
TGCGCCAGCAGCTTGACAGGGGATGGCTATGGCTACACCTTC
CASSLTGDGYGYTF
>TRBV5-1|TRBD2|TRBJ2-3|NA
TGCGCCAGCAGCTCTTCCGGGACTAGCGGCACAGATACGCAGTATTTT
CASSSSGTSGTDTQYF
>TRBV5-1|NA|TRBJ1-6|NA
TGCGCCAGCAGCTTGGGACCGCGGACAGCTTATAATTCACCCCTCCACTTT
CASSLGPRTAYNSPLHF
>TRBV14|TRBD1|TRBJ1-1|once
TGTGCCAGCAGCGGGGACAGGGGGCCGGACACTGAAGCTTTCTTT
CASSGDRGPDTEAFF
>TRBV30|TRBD1|TRBJ1-4|NA
TGTGCCTGGGGGGACAGGGCTGAAAAACTGTTTTTT
CAWGDRAEKLFF
>TRBV5-6|NA|TRBJ2-1|once
TGTGCCAGCAGCCTAAGGGTGGCGCGTTTCGAACGGTTCTTC
CASSLRVARFERFF
>TRBV9|NA|TRBJ2-6|NA
TGTGCCAGCAGCGCAGCCCCAACCAGATTCTCTGGGGCCAACGTCCTGACTTTC
CASSAAPTRFSGANVLTF
>TRBV2|TRBD2|TRBJ2-1|NA
TGTGCCAGCAGGGGGACTAGCGTGGCCTACAATGAGCAGTTCTTC
CASRGTSVAYNEQFF
>TRBV5-8|NA|TRBJ2-5|NA
TGTGCCAGCAGCTTGTATGGGGAGACCCAGTACTTC
CASSLYGETQYF
>TRBV2|TRBD1|TRBJ1-5|NA
TGTGCCAGCAGTGAAACGGTCCAGGGGGTACAGCCCCAGCATTTT
CASSETVQGVQPQHF
>TRBV11-2|NA|TRBJ1-3|NA
TGTGCCAGCGGGACTGGTCCTCGAGACACCATATATTTT
CASGTGPRDTIYF
>TRBV28|NA|TRBJ2-1|NA
TGTGCCAGCAGTTTATCCCAGGGGCAGTTCTTC
CASSLSQGQFF
>TRBV5-1|NA|TRBJ2-7|NA
TGCGCCAGCAGCCCTCCCGGCGACGAGCAGTACTTC
CASSPPGDEQYF
>TRBV19|TRBD2|TRBJ2-3|NA
TGTGCCAGTAGTATAGATCTAGCGGGGGGGACAGATACGCAGTATTTT
CASSIDLAGGTDTQYF
>TRBV5-4|NA|TRBJ1-4|NA
TGTGCCAGCAGCTTGGAGGCAGGGGAAGACGAAAAACTGTTTTTT
CASSLEAGEDEKLFF
>TRBV3-1/TRBV3-2|NA|TRBJ1-5|NA
TGTGCCAGCAGCCACGGACAGCTCAATCAGCCCCAGCATTTT
CASSHGQLNQPQHF
>TRBV7-9|NA|TRBJ2-5|NA
TGTGCCAGCAGCTTCGTTTTAGAGACCCAGTACTTC
CASSFVLETQYF
>TRBV28|TRBD1|TRBJ1-4|NA
TGTGCCAGCACCGAACCAGGGGGACAGTTTAATGAAAAACTGTTTTTT
CASTEPGGQFNEKLFF
>TRBV9|NA|TRBJ1-3|NA
TGTGCCAGCAGCGTAGCTTCGAACACCATATATTTT
CASSVASNTIYF
>TRBV5-1|TRBD1|TRBJ2-5|NA
TGCGCCAGCAGCCAGGGACAGGGCTTGGGAGAGACCCAGTACTTC
CASSQGQGLGETQYF
>TRBV5-1|TRBD2|TRBJ2-1|NA
TGCGCCAGCAGCGTTAGCGGGATATCCCACAATGAGCAGTTCTTC
CASSVSGISHNEQFF
>TRBV6-5|NA|TRBJ2-1|NA
TGTGCCAGCGGCGGGGCCTACAATGAGCAGTTCTTC
CASGGAYNEQFF
>TRBV2|TRBD1|TRBJ2-7|NA
TGTGCCAGCAGCGGGGACAGGGCTCCCGTCGAGCAGTACTTC
CASSGDRAPVEQYF
>TRBV5-5|NA|TRBJ1-2|NA
TGTGCCAGCAGCAGGGCGGGCGCAGTAGCTAACTATGGCTACACCTTC
CASSRAGAVANYGYTF
>TRBV4-2|NA|TRBJ2-1|NA
TGTGCCAGCAGCCAAGACCTCGAGGCCTACAATGAGCAGTTCTTC
CASSQDLEAYNEQFF